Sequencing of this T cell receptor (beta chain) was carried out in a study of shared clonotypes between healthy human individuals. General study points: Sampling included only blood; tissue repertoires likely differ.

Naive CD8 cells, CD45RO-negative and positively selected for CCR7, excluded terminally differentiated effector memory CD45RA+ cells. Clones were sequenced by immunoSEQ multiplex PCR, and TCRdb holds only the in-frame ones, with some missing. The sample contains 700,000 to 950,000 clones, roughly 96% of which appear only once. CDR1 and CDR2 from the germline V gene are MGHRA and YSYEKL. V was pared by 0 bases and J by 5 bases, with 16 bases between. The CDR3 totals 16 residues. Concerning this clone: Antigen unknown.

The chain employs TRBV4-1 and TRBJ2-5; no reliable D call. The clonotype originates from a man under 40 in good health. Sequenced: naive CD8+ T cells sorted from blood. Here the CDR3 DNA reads TGCGCCAGCAGCCAAGATCTCGGGCTAATACCCGAGACCCAGTACTTC. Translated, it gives CASSQDLGLIPETQYF.